Listed here are 23 T cell receptor beta chains from one sample, sequenced in a study of control samples from healthy donors and cancer patients. Method: immunoSEQ multiplex PCR; TCRdb's copy keeps in-frame clones and lacks some. The sample yields roughly 28,000 clones, 70% to 80% seen once. The material sequenced was PBMCs. Source of these receptors: a man in his 60s with head and neck cancer.

A single count supports this clone. The rearrangement links TRBV14 to TRBJ2-1, with a weak D call TRBD2 (5 bases). The CDR3 totals 16 residues. Germline V gives CDR1 SGHDN, CDR2 FVKESK. The V gene lost 0 bases and the J gene lost 3 bases, with 12 bases spanning the gap. The CDR3: CASSQESSGVYNEQFF. The CDR3 DNA sequence: TGTGCCAGCAGCCAAGAGTCGAGCGGTGTCTACAATGAGCAGTTCTTC.

The chain couples TRBV11-2 to TRBJ2-4; D is ambiguous. CDR3 size: 15 residues. V was pared by 0 bases and J by 3 bases, with 9 bases between. Germline CDR1 reads SGHAT; CDR2 reads FQNNGV. The CDR3 DNA reads TGTGCCAGCAGCTTAGAACAGAGCATCAAAAACATTCAGTACTTC. Translation gives CASSLEQSIKNIQYF. The complete variable domain, with remaining parts taken from reference TRBV11-2 and TRBJ2-4, reads EAGVAQSPRYKIIEKRQSVAFWCNPISGHATLYWYQQILGQGPKLLIQFQNNGVVDDSQLPKDRFSAERLKGVDSTLKIQPAKLEDSAVYLCASSLEQSIKNIQYFGAGTRLSVL.

CDR3 DNA: TGTGCCAGCAGTTTAGCCGGGACAGGGAACTATGGCTACACCTTC. Translation gives CASSLAGTGNYGYTF. The rearrangement uses TRBV27 and TRBJ1-2; 9 nucleotides agree with TRBD1. J gave up 2 bases and V 2 bases, and 3 bases lay outside the gene matches. CDR3 size: 15 residues. Germline V gives CDR1 MNHEY, CDR2 SMNVEV (reference sequence).

V and J are TRBV15 and TRBJ1-6; D not resolved. Trimming took off 3 bases at V and 7 bases at J, with 4 bases between the two ends. The CDR3 covers 12 residues. Germline-derived CDR1 and CDR2 are LNHNV and YYDKDF (reference sequence). This CDR3 reads CATSSLNSPLHF. Written as DNA, the CDR3 is TGTGCCACCAGCAGCCTGAATTCACCCCTCCACTTT.

The chain links TRBV7-2 to TRBJ2-3; 11 bases agree with TRBD2. The V and J ends lost 5 bases and 8 bases, in that order; junction bases with no gene match: 12. From germline, CDR1 is SGHTA and CDR2 FQGNSA. The CDR3 has 16 amino acids. The DNA of the CDR3 is TGTGCCAGCAGCCCCGCCCTTAGCGGGAGGGCCGCTACGCAGTATTTT. This encodes CASSPALSGRAATQYF.

The rearrangement links TRBV24-1 to TRBJ2-5; 7 bases fit TRBD2. J was trimmed by 2 bases and V by 4 bases; bases with no gene match: 18. Germline CDR1 is KGHDR and CDR2 is SFDVKD. The CDR3 spans 19 residues. The CDR3 nucleotides read TGTGCCACCAGTGACACCACGGGCGGTAGGCGGGAGATTCAAGAGACCCAGTACTTC. Translation gives CATSDTTGGRREIQETQYF.

The genes are TRBV24-1 and TRBJ2-7, with D possibly matching TRBD1 (9 bases). The CDR3 contains 18 residues. The V end was cut by 3 bases, the J end by 6 bases, with 26 bases between. The germline V gene encodes CDR1 KGHDR and CDR2 SFDVKD. This CDR3 is CATSDGQGTGGPICEQYF. In nucleotides, the CDR3 is TGTGCCACCAGTGATGGACAGGGGACGGGAGGGCCTATTTGCGAGCAGTACTTC.

V is TRBV5-1 and J is TRBJ2-1; D remains unclear. This CDR3 is built from 16 residues. V lost 0 bases and J lost 3, with 13 bases in between. Germline V gene data show CDR1 as SGHRS and CDR2 as YFSETQ. DNA of the CDR3: TGCGCCAGCAGCTTGGCCCTATCAGACTTCTACAATGAGCAGTTCTTC. Translation gives CASSLALSDFYNEQFF.

The gene calls are TRBV4-2 and TRBJ1-1; tentative D call: TRBD1 (6 bases). Looked up from germline, CDR1 is LGHNA and CDR2 is YNFKEQ. The CDR3 loop spans 13 amino acids. Trimming took 4 bases from V and 1 from J, leaving 7 bases between them. DNA of the CDR3: TGTGCCAGCAGCCTACAGGGGAACACTGAAGCTTTCTTT. This encodes CASSLQGNTEAFF.

This chain connects TRBV18 to TRBJ1-1; tentatively, D is TRBD1 (5 bases). Germline V lookup: CDR1 KGHSH, CDR2 LQKENI. This CDR3 contains 12 residues. V lost 5 bases to trimming and J lost 1 base, with 5 bases between them. The CDR3 sequence is CASSGQNTEAFF. The CDR3 bases are TGTGCCAGCTCAGGACAGAACACTGAAGCTTTCTTT.

For this clone: This CDR3 is also generated by other DNA sequences in the sample. The J gene is TRBJ2-5, the V gene TRBV2; 13 bases match TRBD2. The V and J ends lost 4 bases and 5 bases, in that order; junction bases with no gene match: 10. Germline V gene lookup returns CDR1 SNHLY and CDR2 FYNNEI. This CDR3 has 17 amino acids. The DNA of the CDR3 is TGTGCCAGCAGTGGGACTAGCGGGAGAGGGGTGGGGGAGACCCAGTACTTC. The encoded protein is CASSGTSGRGVGETQYF. Looking up the rest from reference TRBV2 and TRBJ2-5 gives the full variable domain: EPEVTQTPSHQVTQMGQEVILRCVPISNHLYFYWYRQILGQKVEFLVSFYNNEISEKSEIFDDQFSVERPDGSNFTLKIRSTKLEDSAMYFCASSGTSGRGVGETQYFGPGTRLLVL.

The chain employs TRBV9 and TRBJ2-7; D may match TRBD1 or TRBD2 (5 bases each). Germline V lookup: CDR1 SGDLS, CDR2 YYNGEE. V lost 6 bases and J 1 base, leaving 17 bases between the germline ends. The CDR3 is 15 amino acids. The CDR3 DNA follows: TGTGCCAGCATTATCGGGGCTATCCAATCCTACGAGCAGTACTTC. It encodes CASIIGAIQSYEQYF.

This clone was found a few times. The rearrangement joins TRBV7-9 to TRBJ2-3, with D maybe TRBD2 (6 bases). V gave up 4 bases and J gave up 1 base, with 12 bases separating them. The CDR3 sequence is 15 residues long. Per the germline V gene, CDR1 is SEHNR and CDR2 is FQNEAQ (reference sequence). In nucleotides, the CDR3 is TGTGCCAGCAGCTCGCGGGGCAGGGGCACAGATACGCAGTATTTT. Protein product: CASSSRGRGTDTQYF.

The chain is built from TRBV2 and TRBJ1-2, with D possibly being TRBD1 (6 bases). Germline V CDR1 and CDR2: SNHLY, FYNNEI. With 7 bases removed from V and 6 bases from J, the gap between germline ends came to 9 bases. The CDR3 totals 11 residues. In nucleotides, the CDR3 is TGTGCCAGCACCAAGGGGGATGGCTACACCTTC. This encodes CASTKGDGYTF.

This sequence joins TRBV12-3 or TRBV12-4 and TRBJ2-2, with D maybe TRBD2 (6 bases). The CDR3 extends over 11 amino acids. Trimming removed 7 bases at V and 11 bases at J, with 11 bases between. CDR3 in amino acids: CASTRGKELFF. CDR3 DNA sequence: TGTGCCAGCACACGCGGGAAAGAGCTGTTTTTT.

The chain is built from TRBV6-4 and TRBJ2-2, with D possibly being TRBD2 (6 bases). The V gene's germline CDR1 is MRHNA and CDR2 SNTAGT. The CDR3 loop spans 14 amino acids. V was cut by 4 bases and J by 3 bases, with 9 bases left in between. The CDR3 nucleotides are TGTGCCAGCAGTGTGGAGGGCGACACCGGGGAGCTGTTTTTT. This codes for CASSVEGDTGELFF.

The chain links TRBV14 to TRBJ1-1; 10 positions match TRBD1. Germline V CDR1 and CDR2: SGHDN, FVKESK. Trimming took 4 bases from V and 5 from J; bases not matched to a gene: 10. The CDR3 extends over 16 amino acids. For the CDR3, the DNA is TGTGCCAGCAGCCGAGCCAGGACAGGGGGTAGGACTGAAGCTTTCTTT. Translated: CASSRARTGGRTEAFF. The full variable domain, completed using reference TRBV14 and TRBJ1-1, is EAGVTQFPSHSVIEKGQTVTLRCDPISGHDNLYWYRRVMGKEIKFLLHFVKESKQDESGMPNNRFLAERTGGTYSTLKVQPAELEDSGVYFCASSRARTGGRTEAFFGQGTRLTVV.

The V and J genes are TRBV28 and TRBJ2-2; D may be TRBD1 or TRBD2 (5 bases each). There are 16 residues in the CDR3. With 7 bases removed from V and 4 bases from J, the gap between germline ends came to 19 bases. Germline V gene lookup returns CDR1 MDHEN and CDR2 SYDVKM. The CDR3 sequence: CASTYEGTGATGELFF. CDR3 coding DNA: TGTGCCAGCACCTATGAGGGGACCGGGGCCACCGGGGAGCTGTTTTTT. Variable domain in full (rest from reference TRBV28 and TRBJ2-2): DVKVTQSSRYLVKRTGEKVFLECVQDMDHENMFWYRQDPGLGLRLIYFSYDVKMKEKGDIPEGYSVSREKKERFSLILESASTNQTSMYLCASTYEGTGATGELFFGEGSRLTVL.

The V gene is TRBV11-3, the J gene TRBJ2-2; TRBD1 matches 10 bases. Germline CDR1 and CDR2: SGHNT and YENEEA. This CDR3 contains 15 residues. Trimming removed 5 bases from V and 6 bases from J; junction bases left unmatched: 6. The CDR3, as DNA: TGTGCCAGCAGCGCTTCCGGGACAGGGGCCGGGGAGCTGTTTTTT. Translating it yields CASSASGTGAGELFF.

The chain employs TRBV6-4 and TRBJ1-5, with TRBD1 as a possible D gene (5 bases). CDR1 and CDR2 from the germline V gene are MRHNA and SNTAGT. The V end was cut by 2 bases, the J end by 1 base, with 9 bases between. CDR3 length: 15 amino acids. The CDR3 spells CASSDMRQSNQPQHF. As DNA, the CDR3 is TGTGCCAGCAGTGACATGCGACAGAGCAATCAGCCCCAGCATTTT.

This clone was seen more than once but under ten times. The chain links TRBV27 to TRBJ2-1; the D gene is possibly TRBD2 (5 bases). Trimming removed 2 bases from V and 6 bases from J, with 11 bases in between. The CDR3 has 14 residues. Germline CDR1 reads MNHEY; CDR2 reads SMNVEV (reference sequence). The CDR3: CASSLITRGNEQFF. The CDR3 DNA is TGTGCCAGCAGTTTAATAACTAGAGGCAATGAGCAGTTCTTC.

The chain carries TRBV15 and TRBJ1-4, with D maybe TRBD1 (5 bases). V was pared by 0 bases and J by 2 bases, with 7 bases between. This CDR3 contains 15 residues. Germline V CDR1 and CDR2: LNHNV, YYDKDF (reference sequence). Here the CDR3 DNA reads TGTGCCACCAGCAGAGATCGGGGGACTAATGAAAAACTGTTTTTT. It encodes CATSRDRGTNEKLFF. The entire variable domain, with the rest obtained from reference TRBV15 and TRBJ1-4, is as follows: DAMVIQNPRYQVTQFGKPVTLSCSQTLNHNVMYWYQQKSSQAPKLLFHYYDKDFNNEADTPDNFQSRRPNTSFCFLDIRSPGLGDTAMYLCATSRDRGTNEKLFFGSGTQLSVL.

The J gene is TRBJ2-1, the V gene TRBV5-1; D uncertain. The germline V gene encodes CDR1 SGHRS and CDR2 YFSETQ. Between the trimmed V and J ends, which lost 3 bases and 5 bases, there was a span of 9 bases. This CDR3 has 13 residues. As DNA, the CDR3 is TGCGCCAGCAGCTCCCTCCTCGACAATGAGCAGTTCTTC. Its translation: CASSSLLDNEQFF.